The 8 T cell receptor beta chains below were found in one sample sequenced in a study of spatial heterogeneity in lung cancer. General study findings and limits: Tumoral mutation counts were tracked by counts of expanded intratumoral alpha and beta TCRs.

These TCRs' antigens remain unknown. The time point here: sample taken at primary tumor resection. TCRdb ran MiXCR on the 5' RACE reads and lists one entry per CDR3 protein. The table lists 100,000 or so distinct CDR3 sequences, under 4.5% of them singletons. This material consisted of lung tumor tissue, taken at surgery. The receptor source for this set is a male donor with early-stage non-small cell lung cancer.

At least ten counts were recorded for this clonotype. The rearrangement joins TRBV20-1 to TRBJ2-1; D possibly corresponds to TRBD2 (5 bases). Germline CDR1 is DFQATT and CDR2 is SNEGSKA (reference sequence). This CDR3 spans 13 amino acids. V was shortened by 6 bases and J by 7 bases, with 16 bases between the two germline ends. CDR3 sequence: CSATRSRRNEQFF. The CDR3 DNA follows: TGCAGTGCCACTAGATCTAGGCGTAATGAGCAGTTCTTC.

The V gene is TRBV5-1, the J gene TRBJ2-3, with D perhaps TRBD1 (6 bases). V was shortened by 2 bases and J by 4 bases, with 17 bases between the two germline ends. This CDR3 is built from 16 residues. The germline CDR1 and CDR2 sequences are SGHRS and YFSETQ. The CDR3 sequence: CASSLQGSSWADTQYF. Here the CDR3 DNA reads TGCGCCAGCAGCTTACAGGGCTCATCATGGGCAGATACGCAGTATTTT.

For this clonotype: A much larger clone lies one base from this, so it may be a read error. The genes are TRBV7-2 and TRBJ1-4; perhaps TRBD1 as D (5 bases). The CDR3 is 14 residues long. Germline V CDR1 and CDR2: SGHTA, FQGNSA. CDR3 loop: CAGRIRGVGGKLFF. The CDR3 nucleotides read TGTGCCGGCAGGATTCGGGGGGTTGGCGGAAAACTGTTTTTT.

This clonotype was detected ten times or more. The V call is TRBV11-2, the J call TRBJ1-2; D is ambiguous. The CDR3 is made up of 14 amino acids. V lost 5 bases and J lost 1, with 11 bases in between. Germline V gene sequence: CDR1 SGHAT, CDR2 FQNNGV. The CDR3 nucleotides read TGTGCCAGCAGCCGCGGACCAAATAACTATGGCTACACCTTC. It is translated as CASSRGPNNYGYTF.

This clonotype has only a few counts. The V call is TRBV12-3 or TRBV12-4, the J call TRBJ2-3; TRBD2 matches 9 bases. V trimming: 6 bases; J trimming: 5 bases; junction bases outside the gene matches: 12. This CDR3 spans 16 amino acids. CDR3 protein: CASRSGSGGPQDTQYF. CDR3 sequence (DNA): TGTGCCAGCAGAAGTGGTAGCGGGGGCCCTCAAGATACGCAGTATTTT.

This clonotype has only a few counts. The rearrangement uses TRBV3-1 and TRBJ2-3; D possibly uses TRBD1 or TRBD2 (6 bases each). Germline V gives CDR1 LGHDT, CDR2 YNNKEL (reference sequence). This CDR3 is 14 amino acids long. The CDR3 DNA follows: TGTGCTACGAGATTGTTAGCGGAGGGGGGTACGCAGTATTTT. It specifies CATRLLAEGGTQYF.

This clonotype has ten or more counts. V usage is TRBV5-1 and J usage is TRBJ2-1; weak D call: TRBD2 (5 bases). V shed 8 bases and J shed 5 bases, with 17 bases lying between them. Germline values: CDR1 SGHRS, CDR2 YFSETQ. The CDR3 is 14 residues long. The CDR3 reads CASTGLPRDNEQFF. The CDR3 bases are TGCGCCAGTACCGGACTTCCTAGAGACAATGAGCAGTTCTTC.

CDR3 residues: CASSLMWTGYTFEQYF. In DNA, the CDR3 is TGTGCCAGCAGTTTGATGTGGACAGGTTATACCTTCGAGCAGTACTTC. The chain employs TRBV12-3 or TRBV12-4 and TRBJ2-7, with 7 bases matching TRBD1. The length of the CDR3 is 16 residues. Trimming removed 3 bases from V and 6 bases from J; junction bases left unmatched: 14.